What follows is one TCR beta chain and its context. Germline-derived CDR1 and CDR2 are SGHAT and FQNNGV. The junction had 3 bases not matched to a gene; V was cut back by 3 bases and J by 2 bases. The CDR3 has 14 amino acids. Time point meaning: baseline pretreatment blood. Documented treatment: 15 Gy SBRT to primary tumor, nephrectomy 4 weeks later. The patient's renal cell carcinoma had clear cell pathology. Some clones are missing from TCRdb's copy, which holds only in-frame ones; the method was immunoSEQ multiplex PCR. This table has around 140,000 clones, approximately 90% appearing once. The data are from a study of radiation and T cells in renal cell carcinoma. Across the whole study: Nephrectomy followed 15 Gy stereotactic body radiation by 4 weeks.

This clonotype originated in a woman in her sixties or seventies with renal cell carcinoma. The material sequenced was blood, taken from a patient whose treatment included radiotherapy and nephrectomy. The chain links TRBV11-2 to TRBJ2-7, with 8 positions matching TRBD1. Written as DNA, the CDR3 is TGTGCCAGCAGCTTGATGACAGGGGCCTACGAGCAGTACTTC. It yields the protein CASSLMTGAYEQYF.